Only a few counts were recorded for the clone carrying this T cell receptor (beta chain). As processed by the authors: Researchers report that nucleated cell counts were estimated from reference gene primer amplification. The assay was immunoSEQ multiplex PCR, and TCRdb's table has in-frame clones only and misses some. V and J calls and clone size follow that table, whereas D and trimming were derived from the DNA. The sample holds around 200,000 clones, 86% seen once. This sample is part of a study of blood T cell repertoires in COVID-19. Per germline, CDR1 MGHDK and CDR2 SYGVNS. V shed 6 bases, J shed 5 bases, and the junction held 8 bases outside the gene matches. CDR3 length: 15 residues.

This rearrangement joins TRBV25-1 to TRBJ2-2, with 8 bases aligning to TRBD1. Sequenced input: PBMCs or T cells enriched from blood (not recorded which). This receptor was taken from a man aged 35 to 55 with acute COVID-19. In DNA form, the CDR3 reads TGTGCCAGCAGCACCCCAGACAGGGGAACCGGGGAGCTGTTTTTT. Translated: CASSTPDRGTGELFF.